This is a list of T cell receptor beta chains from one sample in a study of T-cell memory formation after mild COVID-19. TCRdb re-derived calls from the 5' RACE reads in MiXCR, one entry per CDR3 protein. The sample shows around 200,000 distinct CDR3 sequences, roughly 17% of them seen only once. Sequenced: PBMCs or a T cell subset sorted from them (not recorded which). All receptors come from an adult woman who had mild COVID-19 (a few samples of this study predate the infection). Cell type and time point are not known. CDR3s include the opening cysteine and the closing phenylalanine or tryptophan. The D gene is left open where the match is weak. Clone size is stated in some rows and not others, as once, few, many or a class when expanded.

CDR3: CASSQEISATGGPLWGYTF
DNA: TGTGCCAGCAGCCAAGAGATATCTGCGACAGGGGGTCCCTTATGGGGCTACACCTTC
J: TRBJ1-2
size: -
V: TRBV4-2
length: 19
D: TRBD1

CDR3: CSAISGLTNRYNEQFF
DNA: TGCAGTGCTATTAGCGGCTTAACAAATCGCTACAATGAGCAGTTCTTC
J: TRBJ2-1
size: -
V: TRBV20-1
length: 16
D: -

CDR3: CSVPGQVVNEQFF
DNA: TGCAGCGTCCCGGGACAGGTGGTAAATGAGCAGTTCTTC
J: TRBJ2-1
size: few
V: TRBV29-1
length: 13
D: TRBD1

CDR3: CASSQEFGGKAFF
DNA: TGCGCCAGCAGCCAAGAGTTCGGGGGGAAAGCTTTCTTT
J: TRBJ1-1
size: -
V: TRBV4-1
length: 13
D: -

CDR3: CASSTGQGSVDEQYF
DNA: TGCGCCAGCAGCACCGGACAGGGGAGCGTCGACGAGCAGTACTTC
J: TRBJ2-7
size: few
V: TRBV5-1
length: 15
D: TRBD1

CDR3: CASSSGTGSYEQFF
DNA: TGTGCCAGCAGCTCCGGGACAGGGTCTTATGAGCAGTTCTTC
J: TRBJ2-1
size: medium-sized
V: TRBV11-2
length: 14
D: TRBD1

CDR3: CASRRNRDTGELFF
DNA: TGTGCCAGTAGGAGGAACAGGGACACCGGGGAGCTGTTTTTT
J: TRBJ2-2
size: -
V: TRBV19
length: 14
D: -

CDR3: CASSLTVAKNIQYF
DNA: TGTGCCAGCAGTCTGACAGTAGCCAAAAACATTCAGTACTTC
J: TRBJ2-4
size: few
V: TRBV3-1
length: 14
D: -

CDR3: CASKWEGVEAFF
DNA: TGCGCCAGCAAATGGGAGGGGGTTGAAGCTTTCTTT
J: TRBJ1-1
size: -
V: TRBV10-2
length: 12
D: -

CDR3: CASSVAGERYNEQFF
DNA: TGTGCCAGCAGCGTAGCGGGAGAACGATACAATGAGCAGTTCTTC
J: TRBJ2-1
size: few
V: TRBV9
length: 15
D: -

CDR3: CASSTPLVGSGGSEQFF
DNA: TGTGCCAGCAGTACGCCACTTGTTGGTAGCGGGGGTTCTGAGCAGTTCTTC
J: TRBJ2-1
size: few
V: TRBV7-9
length: 17
D: TRBD2

CDR3: CASSLQTTNYGYTF
DNA: TGTGCCAGCAGCCTTCAGACCACTAACTATGGCTACACCTTC
J: TRBJ1-2
size: few
V: TRBV7-2
length: 14
D: -

CDR3: CASTGVAETQYF
DNA: TGTGCCAGCACCGGGGTGGCAGAGACCCAGTACTTC
J: TRBJ2-5
size: few
V: TRBV7-2
length: 12
D: -

CDR3: CASSTIQKGDYGYTF
DNA: TGCGCCAGCAGCACCATTCAGAAGGGGGACTATGGCTACACCTTC
J: TRBJ1-2
size: -
V: TRBV5-1
length: 15
D: -

CDR3: CASSRGQGETQYF
DNA: TGTGCCAGCAGCCGGGGACAGGGGGAGACCCAGTACTTC
J: TRBJ2-5
size: few
V: TRBV7-6
length: 13
D: TRBD1

CDR3: CASSYEPRRQYF
DNA: TGTGCCAGCAGTTACGAACCAAGGAGGCAGTACTTC
J: TRBJ2-7
size: -
V: TRBV6-2/TRBV6-3
length: 12
D: -

CDR3: CASSRSTGGNSPLHF
DNA: TGCGCCAGCAGCCGGTCAACAGGAGGCAATTCACCCCTCCACTTT
J: TRBJ1-6
size: few
V: TRBV4-3
length: 15
D: -

CDR3: CAISGQQGREQFF
DNA: TGTGCCATCAGTGGTCAACAGGGCCGTGAGCAGTTCTTC
J: TRBJ2-1
size: -
V: TRBV10-3
length: 13
D: -

CDR3: CASSPRTGENQPQHF
DNA: TGTGCCAGCTCACCTCGGACAGGGGAAAATCAGCCCCAGCATTTT
J: TRBJ1-5
size: few
V: TRBV18
length: 15
D: TRBD1